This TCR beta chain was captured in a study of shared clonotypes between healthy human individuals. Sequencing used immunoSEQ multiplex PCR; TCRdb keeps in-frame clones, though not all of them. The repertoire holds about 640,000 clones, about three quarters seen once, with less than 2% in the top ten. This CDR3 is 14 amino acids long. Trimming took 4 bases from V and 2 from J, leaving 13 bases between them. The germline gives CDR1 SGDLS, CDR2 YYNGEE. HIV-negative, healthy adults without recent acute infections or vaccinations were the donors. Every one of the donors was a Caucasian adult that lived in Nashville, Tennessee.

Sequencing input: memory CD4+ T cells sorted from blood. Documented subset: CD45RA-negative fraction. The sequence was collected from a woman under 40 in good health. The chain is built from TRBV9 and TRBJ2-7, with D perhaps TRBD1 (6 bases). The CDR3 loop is CASSPNRETYEQYF. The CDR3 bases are TGTGCCAGCAGCCCCAACAGGGAGACCTACGAGCAGTACTTC.